This T cell receptor beta chain was identified in a study of T cell responses to AZD1222 COVID-19 vaccine. Study-wide context: Combined were second doses at about 4 or about 12 weeks.

Generated by immunoSEQ multiplex PCR, the TCRdb table keeps only in-frame clones and is missing some. The sample lists around 130,000 clones, 80% to 90% seen once, with under 3.5% in the top ten. Note on this clone: The antigen is unknown.

Study outcomes and limitations: Only five or six AZD1222 recipients tested seropositive at baseline. Most donors were white British and more were female, and clonal diversity was possibly underestimated. Only after the peak T cell response were repertoires sampled.

The CDR3 spans 14 residues. The germline CDR1 and CDR2 sequences are KGHDR and SFDVKD. V was shortened by 7 bases and J by 5 bases, with 13 bases between the two germline ends. The rearrangement links TRBV24-1 to TRBJ2-2, with D possibly matching TRBD1 (5 bases). The sequenced sample was peripheral blood, obtained on day 0 of AZD1222 vaccination. The TCR comes from an adult in good health. This CDR3 reads CATRGPGRTGELFF. The CDR3 nucleotides are TGTGCCACCAGGGGGCCCGGTAGGACCGGGGAGCTGTTTTTT.